The clone carrying this T cell receptor (beta chain) was observed a handful of times. What it binds is not known. This sample stems from a study of T cells after yellow fever vaccination. Study observations and caveats: The study re-detected most primary-vaccination clones after the booster (96% CD4, around 89% CD8). It was a weaker secondary response, yet one that peaked faster, at day 5 versus 15. CD4 and CD8 compartments shared a small share of clonotypes. Bulk-population clonotypes that are abundant could appear as contaminants in FACS-sorted repertoires.

Each CDR3 protein is one row after TCRdb ran MiXCR on the 5' RACE reads. Of around 310,000 distinct CDR3 sequences listed, 8.7% are singletons. This CDR3 has 13 amino acids. The germline CDR1 and CDR2 sequences are DFQATT and SNEGSKA (reference sequence). The trim removed 0 bases at V and 4 bases at J, leaving 2 bases unmatched. This sample comprised PBMCs, obtained on the day of the first yellow fever vaccination. The V gene is TRBV20-1, the J gene TRBJ2-5; 7 nucleotides align to TRBD2. The source of this sequence is a man between 18 and 35 years old who received the YFV17D yellow fever vaccine. CDR3 sequence (DNA): TGCAGTGCTAGAGAGGGACTAAGAGAGACCCAGTACTTC. Amino acid sequence: CSAREGLRETQYF.